This is a list of T cell receptor beta chains from one sample in a study of blood T cells in healthy people across ages. TCRdb re-called the 5' RACE reads with MiXCR, one entry per CDR3 protein. The data show about 1,400,000 distinct CDR3 sequences, with around 39% seen just once and under 8% held by the top ten. The sample taken for sequencing was blood. The receptor set was obtained from a young woman in good health. The CDR3 runs from the conserved cysteine through the conserved F or W. D genes are given only for firm matches. Where a row states a size, it is once, few, many or the class of an expanded clone; other rows omit it.

v_gene: TRBV11-2; abundance: once; j_gene: TRBJ2-7; d_gene: TRBD1; CDR3aa: CASSGGGDRAYEQYF; CDR3nt: TGTGCCAGCAGCGGGGGGGGGGACAGGGCCTACGAGCAGTACTTC
v_gene: TRBV6-5; abundance: few; j_gene: TRBJ2-7; d_gene: -; CDR3aa: CASSWGSVSSYEQYF; CDR3nt: TGTGCCAGCAGTTGGGGAAGTGTTAGCTCCTACGAGCAGTACTTC
v_gene: TRBV2; abundance: few; j_gene: TRBJ2-3; d_gene: -; CDR3aa: CASGEQITDTQYF; CDR3nt: TGTGCCAGCGGGGAGCAGATCACAGATACGCAGTATTTT
v_gene: TRBV20-1; abundance: -; j_gene: TRBJ2-3; d_gene: TRBD2; CDR3aa: CSARDPGGRGDMQYF; CDR3nt: TGCAGTGCTAGAGACCCGGGGGGACGAGGGGATATGCAGTATTTT
v_gene: TRBV7-2; abundance: -; j_gene: TRBJ2-1; d_gene: -; CDR3aa: CASSLRPAPANEQFF; CDR3nt: TGTGCCAGCAGCTTAAGGCCAGCCCCTGCCAATGAGCAGTTCTTC
v_gene: TRBV7-9; abundance: -; j_gene: TRBJ2-7; d_gene: -; CDR3aa: CASSSSRTGYEQYF; CDR3nt: TGTGCCAGCAGCTCCTCCCGGACGGGGTACGAGCAGTACTTC
v_gene: TRBV29-1; abundance: -; j_gene: TRBJ2-1; d_gene: -; CDR3aa: CSVGRETTYNEQFF; CDR3nt: TGCAGCGTTGGAAGAGAGACTACTTACAATGAGCAGTTCTTC
v_gene: TRBV11-2; abundance: many; j_gene: TRBJ1-2; d_gene: -; CDR3aa: CASSVTGPNYGYTF; CDR3nt: TGTGCCAGCAGCGTTACAGGGCCGAACTATGGCTACACCTTC
v_gene: TRBV15; abundance: -; j_gene: TRBJ2-5; d_gene: -; CDR3aa: CATSRELPWERHF; CDR3nt: TGTGCCACCAGCAGAGAGCTTCCTTGGGAACGGCACTTC
v_gene: TRBV10-2; abundance: once; j_gene: TRBJ2-4; d_gene: -; CDR3aa: CSLKIIDQYF; CDR3nt: TGCTCCCTAAAGATTATTGACCAGTACTTC
v_gene: TRBV11-2; abundance: once; j_gene: TRBJ2-5; d_gene: TRBD2; CDR3aa: CASSSTSAGVTNEQYF; CDR3nt: TGTGCCAGCAGCTCCACGTCAGCGGGAGTCACGAATGAGCAGTACTTC
v_gene: TRBV25-1; abundance: few; j_gene: TRBJ1-4; d_gene: -; CDR3aa: CASSEGYASTNEKLFF; CDR3nt: TGTGCCAGTAGTGAGGGGTATGCCTCAACTAATGAAAAACTGTTTTTT
v_gene: TRBV6-6; abundance: once; j_gene: TRBJ2-7; d_gene: -; CDR3aa: CASRNQGVDYEQYF; CDR3nt: TGTGCCAGCAGGAATCAGGGCGTGGACTACGAGCAGTACTTC
v_gene: TRBV6-2/TRBV6-3; abundance: -; j_gene: TRBJ2-2; d_gene: -; CDR3aa: CASIDSMGAGELFF; CDR3nt: TGTGCCAGCATCGACAGCATGGGGGCCGGGGAGCTGTTTTTT
v_gene: TRBV12-3/TRBV12-4; abundance: -; j_gene: TRBJ2-3; d_gene: -; CDR3aa: CASSLAGPISTDTQYF; CDR3nt: TGTGCCAGCAGTTTAGCGGGCCCTATTAGCACAGATACGCAGTATTTT
v_gene: TRBV6-5; abundance: -; j_gene: TRBJ2-3; d_gene: -; CDR3aa: CASASRPRGTDTQYF; CDR3nt: TGTGCCAGCGCCAGCCGTCCGCGGGGCACAGATACGCAGTATTTT
v_gene: TRBV6-1; abundance: -; j_gene: TRBJ2-7; d_gene: TRBD2; CDR3aa: CASSEGGSSVYEQYF; CDR3nt: TGTGCCAGCAGTGAGGGGGGGTCCTCGGTTTACGAGCAGTACTTC
v_gene: TRBV4-1; abundance: -; j_gene: TRBJ2-4; d_gene: TRBD2; CDR3aa: CASSQDPTSGLRNEQYF; CDR3nt: TGCGCCAGCAGCCAAGATCCTACTAGCGGGCTTCGGAATGAGCAGTACTTC
v_gene: TRBV20-1; abundance: -; j_gene: TRBJ2-1; d_gene: TRBD2; CDR3aa: CSARSRTSGYNEQFF; CDR3nt: TGCAGTGCTAGAAGTCGAACTAGCGGATACAATGAGCAGTTCTTC
v_gene: TRBV30; abundance: -; j_gene: TRBJ2-7; d_gene: -; CDR3aa: CACRLRSSYEQYF; CDR3nt: TGTGCCTGCCGCCTAAGGAGCTCCTACGAGCAGTACTTC
v_gene: TRBV10-3; abundance: few; j_gene: TRBJ1-5; d_gene: -; CDR3aa: CAISVQGGSNQPQHF; CDR3nt: TGTGCCATCAGTGTCCAGGGAGGCAGCAATCAGCCCCAGCATTTT
v_gene: TRBV3-1; abundance: once; j_gene: TRBJ2-1; d_gene: TRBD2; CDR3aa: CASSQPAKTSPVNEQFF; CDR3nt: TGTGCCAGCAGCCAACCCGCGAAGACTAGCCCCGTCAATGAGCAGTTCTTC
v_gene: TRBV11-2; abundance: few; j_gene: TRBJ2-1; d_gene: TRBD2; CDR3aa: CASSFLPSGSSSYNEQFF; CDR3nt: TGTGCCAGCAGCTTCCTGCCTAGCGGGTCGAGCTCCTACAATGAGCAGTTCTTC
v_gene: TRBV4-2; abundance: -; j_gene: TRBJ2-5; d_gene: -; CDR3aa: CASSQEYYNEQYF; CDR3nt: TGTGCCAGCAGCCAAGAGTACTACAATGAGCAGTACTTC
v_gene: TRBV7-2; abundance: -; j_gene: TRBJ2-3; d_gene: TRBD2; CDR3aa: CASSHTGTSFRRSTDTQYF; CDR3nt: TGTGCCAGCAGCCACACCGGGACTAGCTTCCGCCGGAGCACAGATACGCAGTATTTT
v_gene: TRBV27; abundance: -; j_gene: TRBJ2-6; d_gene: -; CDR3aa: CASSPKGSSSGANVLTF; CDR3nt: TGTGCCAGCAGTCCCAAGGGGTCGAGCTCTGGGGCCAACGTCCTGACTTTC
v_gene: TRBV7-9; abundance: -; j_gene: TRBJ2-3; d_gene: -; CDR3aa: CASSPSWGTFTDTQYF; CDR3nt: TGTGCCAGCAGCCCCAGCTGGGGGACTTTCACAGATACGCAGTATTTT
v_gene: TRBV10-3; abundance: -; j_gene: TRBJ2-1; d_gene: TRBD2; CDR3aa: CAINPGLAGGPFENEQFF; CDR3nt: TGTGCCATCAATCCGGGACTAGCGGGAGGGCCGTTTGAAAATGAGCAGTTCTTC
v_gene: TRBV27; abundance: few; j_gene: TRBJ2-1; d_gene: TRBD2; CDR3aa: CASSLDPRGAGDHEQFF; CDR3nt: TGTGCCAGCAGTTTGGACCCCCGTGGAGCGGGAGATCATGAGCAGTTCTTC
v_gene: TRBV3-1; abundance: -; j_gene: TRBJ1-2; d_gene: -; CDR3aa: CASSQDMGDAYGYTF; CDR3nt: TGTGCCAGCAGCCAAGATATGGGAGATGCCTATGGCTACACCTTC
v_gene: TRBV20-1; abundance: -; j_gene: TRBJ2-1; d_gene: TRBD2; CDR3aa: CSARGRRGSYNEQFF; CDR3nt: TGCAGTGCCCGAGGGAGGCGGGGGTCCTACAATGAGCAGTTCTTC
v_gene: TRBV11-2; abundance: -; j_gene: TRBJ2-1; d_gene: TRBD2; CDR3aa: CASSLRSTGTSGSSSYNEQFF; CDR3nt: TGTGCCAGCAGCTTAAGGAGCACCGGGACTAGCGGGAGTAGCTCCTACAATGAGCAGTTCTTC
v_gene: TRBV10-2; abundance: -; j_gene: TRBJ2-7; d_gene: TRBD2; CDR3aa: CASSESTSGETYEQYF; CDR3nt: TGCGCCAGCAGTGAGTCGACAAGCGGGGAAACCTACGAGCAGTACTTC
v_gene: TRBV4-1; abundance: -; j_gene: TRBJ1-1; d_gene: -; CDR3aa: CASSRPGTTEAFF; CDR3nt: TGCGCCAGCAGCCGACCAGGGACCACTGAAGCTTTCTTT
v_gene: TRBV15; abundance: few; j_gene: TRBJ2-1; d_gene: TRBD1; CDR3aa: CATSRDRGTVYNEQFF; CDR3nt: TGTGCCACCAGCAGAGATCGTGGGACAGTATACAATGAGCAGTTCTTC
v_gene: TRBV7-8; abundance: -; j_gene: TRBJ2-1; d_gene: TRBD2; CDR3aa: CASSLVGTSGSANEQFF; CDR3nt: TGTGCCAGCAGCTTAGTGGGGACTAGCGGGAGTGCGAATGAGCAGTTCTTC
v_gene: TRBV20-1; abundance: few; j_gene: TRBJ2-7; d_gene: -; CDR3aa: CSARVEQGSDEQYF; CDR3nt: TGCAGTGCTAGAGTGGAACAGGGTAGCGACGAGCAGTACTTC
v_gene: TRBV20-1; abundance: -; j_gene: TRBJ1-1; d_gene: -; CDR3aa: CSASYGMNTEAFF; CDR3nt: TGCAGTGCTAGCTACGGGATGAACACTGAAGCTTTCTTT
v_gene: TRBV29-1; abundance: -; j_gene: TRBJ2-1; d_gene: -; CDR3aa: CSVDFPMVHNEQFF; CDR3nt: TGCAGCGTTGATTTCCCAATGGTTCACAATGAGCAGTTCTTC
v_gene: TRBV28; abundance: -; j_gene: TRBJ2-7; d_gene: TRBD1; CDR3aa: CASLVRQGYEQYF; CDR3nt: TGTGCCAGTCTAGTAAGACAGGGTTACGAGCAGTACTTC
v_gene: TRBV15; abundance: few; j_gene: TRBJ2-7; d_gene: TRBD2; CDR3aa: CATSLPPSGATYEQYF; CDR3nt: TGTGCCACCAGCCTCCCTCCTAGCGGGGCTACCTACGAGCAGTACTTC
v_gene: TRBV24-1; abundance: many; j_gene: TRBJ2-7; d_gene: -; CDR3aa: CATSDRGRQYF; CDR3nt: TGTGCCACCAGTGATCGGGGAAGGCAGTACTTC
v_gene: TRBV27; abundance: -; j_gene: TRBJ1-2; d_gene: -; CDR3aa: CASSSSPDPVYGYTF; CDR3nt: TGTGCCAGCAGTTCCTCTCCGGATCCCGTCTATGGCTACACCTTC
v_gene: TRBV11-2; abundance: -; j_gene: TRBJ2-1; d_gene: TRBD1; CDR3aa: CASSFGDRVANEQFF; CDR3nt: TGTGCCAGCAGCTTTGGGGACAGGGTGGCAAATGAGCAGTTCTTC
v_gene: TRBV20-1; abundance: few; j_gene: TRBJ2-6; d_gene: -; CDR3aa: CSAKSGANVLTF; CDR3nt: TGCAGTGCTAAATCTGGGGCCAACGTCCTGACTTTC
v_gene: TRBV2; abundance: -; j_gene: TRBJ2-7; d_gene: TRBD2; CDR3aa: CASSARGFTHYEQYF; CDR3nt: TGTGCCAGCAGTGCGCGGGGGTTTACGCACTACGAGCAGTACTTC
v_gene: TRBV20-1; abundance: few; j_gene: TRBJ2-7; d_gene: TRBD2; CDR3aa: CSARDQSGSSYEQYF; CDR3nt: TGCAGTGCTAGAGATCAAAGCGGGAGCTCCTACGAGCAGTACTTC
v_gene: TRBV7-2; abundance: -; j_gene: TRBJ2-3; d_gene: -; CDR3aa: CASSFPNLDTQYF; CDR3nt: TGTGCCAGCAGCTTCCCAAATCTGGATACGCAGTATTTT
v_gene: TRBV2; abundance: -; j_gene: TRBJ2-5; d_gene: TRBD1; CDR3aa: CAGQLATGVLNEQYF; CDR3nt: TGTGCCGGGCAGCTAGCGACAGGGGTCCTCAATGAGCAGTACTTC
v_gene: TRBV14; abundance: -; j_gene: TRBJ2-1; d_gene: -; CDR3aa: CASSGAEVSNEQFF; CDR3nt: TGTGCCAGCAGCGGAGCGGAAGTAAGCAATGAGCAGTTCTTC
v_gene: TRBV5-1; abundance: few; j_gene: TRBJ2-1; d_gene: TRBD1; CDR3aa: CASATGTGGRNEQFF; CDR3nt: TGCGCCAGCGCCACCGGGACAGGGGGCCGTAATGAGCAGTTCTTC